Described below is a single T cell receptor (beta chain) sequence and its context. Its cognate antigen has yet to be identified. Per-nucleotide qualities are absent, and no much larger clonotype sits a single base away. This entry belongs to a study of control samples from healthy donors and cancer patients (dated by TCRdb to the early 2020s). The library relied on the immunoSEQ multiplex PCR assay. TCRdb took over this immuneACCESS table, retaining in-frame rearrangements with V and J assigned. Such tables are incomplete; in checked studies, under half of the missing clones stem from an unresolved V gene, and the remainder is unexplained. This sample lists some 150,000 clones; 91% were detected once. About 1.6% of the sample rests with the top ten. Based on the germline V gene, the CDR1 and CDR2 sequences are MNHNS and SASEGT. Taken from cysteine to phenylalanine, the CDR3 has 15 residues. The DNA shown is the 45-base CDR3, in frame from base 1. Compared with germline, V lacks 3 bases and J lacks 3 bases; bases without a gene match: 1.

The clonotype comes from a woman in her 30s in good health. Recombination linked TRBV6-1 to TRBJ2-1; TRBD2 matches 11 bases in the middle. Sequenced input: blood. This receptor has the CDR3 CASSEGLADYNEQFF. The sequenced DNA is TGTGCCAGCAGTGAGGGACTAGCGGACTACAATGAGCAGTTCTTC.